The 25 T cell receptor beta chains reported below all come from one sample, sequenced in a study of Ad26.COV2.S vaccination and SARS-CoV-2 variants. This table comes from immunoSEQ multiplex PCR, and its TCRdb copy is limited to in-frame clones, with some not included. The table includes roughly 240,000 clones, roughly 90% detected once. Indicated treatment: about 20 received Ad26.COV2.S at low or high dose, single or two shots; roughly five received placebo; per-sample allocation not given. Samples were taken on day 63 after the first vaccine or placebo injection. The sequenced sample was peripheral blood, obtained in a trial of Ad26.COV2.S vaccine versus placebo. These receptors were obtained from a person aged 18-60 years who received the Ad26.COV2.S COVID-19 vaccine or a placebo.

This clone showed up just a few times. This chain joins TRBV5-5 and TRBJ1-1; TRBD1 matches at 7 bases. Trimming at V came to 1 base and at J to 5 bases, leaving 5 bases not matched to a gene. The germline V gene encodes CDR1 SGHKS and CDR2 YYEKEE (reference sequence). This CDR3 spans 14 amino acids. DNA for the CDR3: TGTGCCAGCAGCTTGACGACAGGGTGGACTGAAGCTTTCTTT. As protein: CASSLTTGWTEAFF. Full variable domain (outside the CDR3, taken from reference TRBV5-5 and TRBJ1-1): DAGVTQSPTHLIKTRGQQVTLRCSPISGHKSVSWYQQVLGQGPQFIFQYYEKEERGRGNFPDRFSARQFPNYSSELNVNALLLGDSALYLCASSLTTGWTEAFFGQGTRLTVV.

The chain uses TRBV27 and TRBJ2-2, with 9 bases aligning to TRBD1. J lost 7 bases, V lost 3 bases, and 9 bases had no gene match. This CDR3 comprises 16 residues. The germline V gene has CDR1 MNHEY and CDR2 SMNVEV (reference sequence). CDR3 sequence (DNA): TGTGCCAGCAGTTTGTCCCGGGACAGGGTAGTCGGGGAGCTGTTTTTT. Protein sequence: CASSLSRDRVVGELFF.

The chain couples TRBV18 to TRBJ2-7; 7 bases are a match to TRBD2. This CDR3 has 14 residues. Trimming took 3 bases from V and 0 from J; bases not matched to a gene: 2. CDR1 KGHSH and CDR2 LQKENI come from the germline V gene. The CDR3 bases are TGTGCCAGCTCACCCTCTAGCGGCTCCTACGAGCAGTACTTC. Amino acid sequence: CASSPSSGSYEQYF. The full variable domain, its missing parts supplied by reference TRBV18 and TRBJ2-7, is NAGVMQNPRHLVRRRGQEARLRCSPMKGHSHVYWYRQLPEEGLKFMVYLQKENIIDESGMPKERFSAEFPKEGPSILRIQQVVRGDSAAYFCASSPSSGSYEQYFGPGTRLTVT.

The chain couples TRBV25-1 to TRBJ1-3; 9 bases agree with TRBD1. Germline V gene lookup returns CDR1 MGHDK and CDR2 SYGVNS. The CDR3 extends over 15 amino acids. The ends lost 5 bases at V and 3 bases at J; junction bases unmatched: 5. CDR3 residues: CASSSQGANGNTIYF. The CDR3 DNA follows: TGTGCCAGCAGTTCACAGGGGGCTAATGGAAACACCATATATTTT.

CDR3 region: CASSQGTSGAHEQFF. DNA of the CDR3: TGTGCCAGCAGCCAAGGGACTAGCGGGGCCCATGAGCAGTTCTTC. The chain is built from TRBV14 and TRBJ2-1; the match to TRBD2 covers 12 bases. V shed 1 base, J shed 8 bases, and the junction held 3 bases outside the gene matches. The CDR3 consists of 15 residues. The germline V gene has CDR1 SGHDN and CDR2 FVKESK. The full variable domain, rest sourced from reference TRBV14 and TRBJ2-1, is EAGVTQFPSHSVIEKGQTVTLRCDPISGHDNLYWYRRVMGKEIKFLLHFVKESKQDESGMPNNRFLAERTGGTYSTLKVQPAELEDSGVYFCASSQGTSGAHEQFFGPGTRLTVL.

The chain has TRBV5-1 and TRBJ1-3, with TRBD1 identical over 7 bases. The germline V gene encodes CDR1 SGHRS and CDR2 YFSETQ. V shed 6 bases and J 2 bases; nucleotides not matched to a gene: 8. This CDR3 spans 15 amino acids. CDR3 protein: CASTPTGAPGNTIYF. As DNA, the CDR3 is TGCGCCAGCACCCCCACAGGGGCGCCTGGAAACACCATATATTTT.

The chain employs TRBV19 and TRBJ1-5, with 9 bases lining up with TRBD1. The CDR3 runs 14 residues. Germline loops: CDR1 LNHDA, CDR2 SQIVND (reference sequence). With 4 bases clipped from V and 7 bases from J, the junction kept 5 bases outside the gene matches. The CDR3 DNA reads TGTGCCAGTAGTAAGGGACAGGGCGGACAGCCCCAGCATTTT. Translating it yields CASSKGQGGQPQHF.

This rearrangement joins TRBV2 to TRBJ1-6; 9 bases fit TRBD1. This CDR3 spans 16 amino acids. Germline V CDR1 and CDR2: SNHLY, FYNNEI. Trimming removed 3 bases from V and 7 bases from J; junction bases left unmatched: 7. The CDR3 DNA reads as TGTGCCAGCAGTGAGGGCTTCGGACAGGGGAATTCACCCCTCCACTTT. It is translated as CASSEGFGQGNSPLHF.

This clone came up once. This chain connects TRBV18 to TRBJ2-2, with D maybe TRBD2 (6 bases). The CDR3 length is 15 residues. The V gene lost 3 bases and the J gene lost 1 base, with 9 bases spanning the gap. The germline CDR1 and CDR2 sequences are KGHSH and LQKENI. CDR3 coding DNA: TGTGCCAGCTCACCTATCGGGGGGAACACCGGGGAGCTGTTTTTT. The encoded protein is CASSPIGGNTGELFF. Together with reference TRBV18 and TRBJ2-2, the CDR3 gives the full variable domain: NAGVMQNPRHLVRRRGQEARLRCSPMKGHSHVYWYRQLPEEGLKFMVYLQKENIIDESGMPKERFSAEFPKEGPSILRIQQVVRGDSAAYFCASSPIGGNTGELFFGEGSRLTVL.

The sample holds one count of this clone. V and J are TRBV4-3 and TRBJ2-2; 9 nucleotides match TRBD2. The V gene end was trimmed by 0 bases and the J gene end by 6 bases; junction bases not matched to a gene: 8. Per germline, CDR1 LGHNA and CDR2 YSLEER. CDR3 length: 17 amino acids. The CDR3 DNA reads TGCGCCAGCAGCCAAGATGGGCTAGCGGGGCGTCCCGGGGAGCTGTTTTTT. It is translated as CASSQDGLAGRPGELFF.

The chain is built from TRBV7-8 and TRBJ1-5, with D tentatively TRBD1 (6 bases). The V end lost 1 base, the J end lost 4 bases, and 23 bases lay between the germline ends. The germline V gene has CDR1 SGHVS and CDR2 FQNEAQ. CDR3 length: 19 amino acids. CDR3 in amino acids: CASSLDRALKGGVNQPQHF. CDR3 DNA sequence: TGTGCCAGCAGCTTAGACCGGGCCTTAAAGGGGGGTGTAAATCAGCCCCAGCATTTT.

V is TRBV4-3 and J is TRBJ1-1; D is unresolved. The CDR3 contains 17 residues. V gave up 0 bases and J gave up 1 base, with 15 bases separating them. CDR1 LGHNA and CDR2 YSLEER come from the germline V gene. As DNA, the CDR3 is TGCGCCAGCAGCCAAGATTTCAGTCCAGTAAAGAACACTGAAGCTTTCTTT. Residues: CASSQDFSPVKNTEAFF.

The CDR3 nucleotides are TGTGCCAGCAGCTTAGTCGGCCGGTCGAACACCGGGGAGCTGTTTTTT. Translating gives CASSLVGRSNTGELFF. This chain connects TRBV7-9 to TRBJ2-2; no clear D. The CDR3 is 16 residues long. CDR1 SEHNR and CDR2 FQNEAQ come from the germline V gene (reference sequence). V dropped 1 base and J dropped 0 bases, with 9 bases sitting between them. Variable domain in full (rest from reference TRBV7-9 and TRBJ2-2): DTGVSQNPRHKITKRGQNVTFRCDPISEHNRLYWYRQTLGQGPEFLTYFQNEAQLEKSRLLSDRFSAERPKGSFSTLEIQRTEQGDSAMYLCASSLVGRSNTGELFFGEGSRLTVL.

This clone came up a few times. The CDR3 nucleotides are TGTGCCATCAGCCTGAGCGGGAAGAACACCGGGGAGCTGTTTTTT. Residues: CAISLSGKNTGELFF. The chain recombines TRBV10-3 with TRBJ2-2, with 7 bases fitting TRBD2. V lost 6 bases to trimming and J lost 1 base; unmatched junction nucleotides: 5. In germline, CDR1 is ENHRY, CDR2 SYGVKD. There are 15 residues in the CDR3.

The chain links TRBV7-9 to TRBJ2-7; D might be TRBD2 (5 bases). CDR3 size: 16 residues. The germline V gene has CDR1 SEHNR and CDR2 FQNEAQ (reference sequence). V was clipped by 5 bases and J by 3 bases, with 20 bases between them. As DNA, the CDR3 is TGTGCCAGCAGCACGAGGGATGGAGGCTGGGACTACGAGCAGTACTTC. Translating it yields CASSTRDGGWDYEQYF.

This clone has just one count. The chain joins TRBV6-5 to TRBJ2-5, with D possibly being TRBD1 (6 bases). With 0 bases removed from V and 7 bases from J, the gap between germline ends came to 18 bases. CDR3 size: 16 residues. CDR1 MNHEY and CDR2 SVGAGI come from the germline V gene. The CDR3 here is CASSYSIGQGSVTQYF. In DNA form, the CDR3 reads TGTGCCAGCAGTTACTCGATCGGGCAGGGGTCGGTGACCCAGTACTTC.

This chain joins TRBV6-5 and TRBJ1-1; D is unclear. Germline V gives CDR1 MNHEY, CDR2 SVGAGI. The CDR3 runs 14 residues. Trimming took 1 base from V and 3 from J, leaving 9 bases between them. CDR3 amino acids: CASSYWGLDTEAFF. The CDR3 bases are TGTGCCAGCAGTTACTGGGGTCTGGACACTGAAGCTTTCTTT.

The chain joins TRBV13 to TRBJ1-2; 7 bases map to TRBD1. The CDR3 contains 15 residues. V was pared by 5 bases and J by 5 bases, with 11 bases of the junction left unmatched. In germline, CDR1 is PRHDT, CDR2 FYEKMQ (reference sequence). CDR3 amino acids: CASSQGGQVDYGYTF. Here the CDR3 DNA reads TGTGCCAGCAGCCAAGGAGGACAGGTAGATTATGGCTACACCTTC.

The genes are TRBV28 and TRBJ1-2, with TRBD1 as a possible D gene (6 bases). V shed 3 bases and J shed 4 bases, with 18 bases lying between them. This CDR3 comprises 16 residues. The germline V gene has CDR1 MDHEN and CDR2 SYDVKM. The CDR3 DNA is TGTGCCAGCAGTTTCGCCCCAGGGGCGAATACCTATGGCTACACCTTC. It encodes CASSFAPGANTYGYTF.

The V gene is TRBV19, the J gene TRBJ2-1; D remains ambiguous. Deletions cut 8 bases from V and 9 bases from J, with 8 bases between. Germline V gives CDR1 LNHDA, CDR2 SQIVND (reference sequence). This CDR3 has 10 amino acids. CDR3 coding DNA: TGTGCCAGTGGGCAGCCTGAGCAGTTCTTC. Translating it yields CASGQPEQFF. The variable domain in full, completed from reference TRBV19 and TRBJ2-1, reads DGGITQSPKYLFRKEGQNVTLSCEQNLNHDAMYWYRQDPGQGLRLIYYSQIVNDFQKGDIAEGYSVSREKKESFPLTVTSAQKNPTAFYLCASGQPEQFFGPGTRLTVL.

The V and J genes are TRBV11-2 and TRBJ1-1; 8 nucleotides align to TRBD1. The J segment lost 5 bases and the V segment lost 2 bases, leaving 13 bases of the junction unmatched. Germline CDR1 is SGHAT and CDR2 is FQNNGV. CDR3 length equals 17 residues. The CDR3 sequence is CASSLTAAGGRRTEAFF. CDR3 DNA: TGTGCCAGCAGCTTAACGGCGGCAGGGGGCCGGAGGACTGAAGCTTTCTTT.

V usage is TRBV7-2 and J usage is TRBJ2-7; 10 bases are shared with TRBD1. CDR3 size: 13 residues. Looked up from germline, CDR1 is SGHTA and CDR2 is FQGNSA. J was trimmed by 10 bases and V by 2 bases; bases with no gene match: 5. CDR3 protein: CASSLNRDRGQYF. The CDR3 DNA reads as TGTGCCAGCAGCTTAAACCGGGACAGGGGACAGTACTTC.

The J gene is TRBJ2-7, the V gene TRBV6-1, with no clear D. V lost 3 bases to trimming and J lost 12 bases, with 21 bases between them. Germline V gene sequence: CDR1 MNHNS, CDR2 SASEGT. This CDR3 is built from 14 residues. This chain's CDR3 is CASSDLVNVPSRYF. The DNA for the CDR3 is TGTGCCAGCAGTGATCTAGTGAACGTGCCCAGCAGGTACTTC.

The chain links TRBV18 to TRBJ2-5; weak D call: TRBD2 (6 bases). Germline V gene data show CDR1 as KGHSH and CDR2 as LQKENI. The length of the CDR3 is 17 residues. V lost 2 bases, J lost 1 base, and 17 bases lay in between. CDR3 bases: TGTGCCAGCTCACCAGAGCGGGTTTTGGCAGTCCAAGAGACCCAGTACTTC. Its translation: CASSPERVLAVQETQYF.

This clone was seen just once. J is TRBJ2-5 and V is TRBV30, with a possible D match to TRBD1 (5 bases). Looked up from germline, CDR1 is GTSNPN and CDR2 is SVGIG (reference sequence). Trimming removed 3 bases from V and 4 bases from J, with 18 bases in between. The length of the CDR3 is 15 residues. The DNA of the CDR3 is TGTGCCTGGAGAGCAGGGAATGGGCTCGCAGAGACCCAGTACTTC. Translation: CAWRAGNGLAETQYF.